This T cell receptor (beta chain) was documented in a study of control samples from healthy donors and cancer patients. Some clones are missing from TCRdb's copy, which holds only in-frame ones; the method was immunoSEQ multiplex PCR. The sample has about 82,000 clones; roughly 86% are singletons. Per the germline V gene, CDR1 is LNHDA and CDR2 is SQIVND (reference sequence). Trimming left V 8 bases short and J 4 bases short, with 17 bases between. This CDR3 contains 14 residues. Sequenced material: blood. The sequence derives from a man aged 50 or older in good health. The gene calls are TRBV19 and TRBJ1-1; no reliable D call. The CDR3 DNA reads as TGTGCCAGTCAGTCAGGAGGGCATGGCACTGAAGCTTTCTTT. Amino acids: CASQSGGHGTEAFF.